The next 21 T cell receptor beta chains were all read from a single sample in a study of T-cell reconstitution after alpha-beta-depleted transplantation in children. TCRbeta library preparation incorporated unique molecular identifiers. One entry per CDR3 protein, called by TCRdb with MiXCR from the PCR reads. The table has 200,000 to 250,000 distinct CDR3 sequences, roughly 9% seen once. The material was PBMCs from the stem cell graft donor, obtained from the stem cell graft. All receptors derive from a human donor who donated a stem cell graft to a child with acute lymphoblastic leukemia.

Notes on this clonotype: This CDR3 is missing its conserved last phenylalanine or tryptophan, likely due to a read error. The genes are TRBV27 and TRBJ2-1; tentatively, D is TRBD2 (6 bases). This CDR3 is built from 19 residues. The germline V and J ends were trimmed by 5 bases and 0 bases, with 23 bases remaining between them. The germline gives CDR1 MNHEY, CDR2 SMNVEV (reference sequence). This CDR3 is CASSHPRGGGESSYNEQFL. CDR3 nucleotide sequence: TGTGCCAGCAGTCACCCAAGGGGAGGCGGGGAAAGCTCCTACAATGAGCAGTTCTTG.

CDR3 sequence (DNA): TGTGCCAGCAGCCAAGATCCCCGGGAACCTAGCACAGATACGCAGTATTTT. It encodes CASSQDPREPSTDTQYF. This chain uses TRBV4-2 with TRBJ2-3; D perhaps matches TRBD2 (5 bases). The CDR3 is 17 amino acids. V dropped 0 bases and J dropped 0 bases, with 13 bases sitting between them. Germline V gives CDR1 LGHNA, CDR2 YNFKEQ.

This clonotype was observed many times. Relative to the germline gene, one junction end is altered; a read error may explain this. The gene calls are TRBV9 and TRBJ2-1, with no clear D. The CDR3 consists of 14 residues. Germline CDR1 and CDR2: SGDLS and YYNGEE. The CDR3 sequence: CASTVIGHPNEQFF. CDR3 nucleotides: TGTGCCAGCACCGTAATAGGGCATCCTAATGAGCAGTTCTTC.

This clonotype was seen just once. The chain employs TRBV5-1 and TRBJ2-7, with D possibly being TRBD1 (5 bases). This CDR3 comprises 14 residues. Trimming stripped 2 bases from V and 5 bases from J, with 14 bases between. Germline values: CDR1 SGHRS, CDR2 YFSETQ. The CDR3 here is CASSFWSGQDEQYF. DNA for the CDR3: TGCGCCAGCAGCTTTTGGTCAGGGCAGGACGAGCAGTACTTC.

The rearrangement joins TRBV5-1 to TRBJ1-1; weak D call: TRBD1 (5 bases). Trimming took off 4 bases at V and 6 bases at J, with 16 bases between the two ends. The CDR3 extends over 14 amino acids. Per germline, CDR1 SGHRS and CDR2 YFSETQ. The CDR3 coding sequence is TGCGCCAGCAGCCCGGGACGACGACGCGCTGAAGCTTTCTTT. Translation gives CASSPGRRRAEAFF.

Written as DNA, the CDR3 is TGTGCCAGCAGCGTCGGGGGACAGTTGAACACTGAAGCTTTCTTT. It translates to CASSVGGQLNTEAFF. The chain is built from TRBV9 and TRBJ1-1; TRBD1 matches 7 bases. J was trimmed by 0 bases and V by 2 bases; bases with no gene match: 4. Germline loops: CDR1 SGDLS, CDR2 YYNGEE. The CDR3 runs 15 residues.

V usage is TRBV27 and J usage is TRBJ1-1; D gene unclear. CDR1 MNHEY and CDR2 SMNVEV come from the germline V gene (reference sequence). Trimming left V 3 bases short and J 3 bases short, with 14 bases between. The CDR3 runs 15 residues. CDR3 sequence: CASSFGGMWDTEAFF. In DNA form, the CDR3 reads TGTGCCAGCAGTTTCGGTGGGATGTGGGACACTGAAGCTTTCTTT.

This clonotype was seen repeatedly, ten times or more. The chain is built from TRBV29-1 and TRBJ1-4; a weak D match, TRBD1 (5 bases). Trimming cost V 3 bases and J 10 bases, with 15 bases left between them. Germline V CDR1 and CDR2: SQVTM, ANQGSEA. The CDR3 runs to 13 residues. This CDR3 is CSVDKGSDGKLFF. The CDR3 DNA is TGCAGCGTTGATAAGGGGAGTGACGGAAAACTGTTTTTT.

This clonotype was counted at least ten times. V is TRBV24-1 and J is TRBJ2-1; possibly TRBD1 or TRBD2 for D (5 bases each). CDR1 KGHDR and CDR2 SFDVKD come from the germline V gene. CDR3 size: 12 residues. V lost 8 bases to trimming and J lost 10 bases, with 14 bases between them. The CDR3 DNA follows: TGTGCCACCACCGGTCGAGGGGACGAGCAGTTCTTC. Its translation is CATTGRGDEQFF.

In its sample, this clonotype was seen a few times. The genes are TRBV29-1 and TRBJ1-5; D is ambiguous. The CDR3 has 12 residues. V lost 4 bases and J 4 bases, leaving 8 bases between the germline ends. Germline CDR1 reads SQVTM; CDR2 reads ANQGSEA. The CDR3 DNA follows: TGCAGCGTTGGAGAGTTTAATCAGCCCCAGCATTTT. Amino acids: CSVGEFNQPQHF.

The chain is built from TRBV24-1 and TRBJ1-1; D uncertain. The CDR3 contains 13 residues. The ends were cut back, 1 base at V and 2 bases at J, with 4 bases in the middle. Germline lookup yields CDR1 KGHDR and CDR2 SFDVKD. The CDR3 reads CATSDFHNTEAFF. CDR3 bases: TGTGCCACCAGTGATTTTCACAACACTGAAGCTTTCTTT.

This clonotype has at least ten counts. The chain uses TRBV12-3 or TRBV12-4 and TRBJ2-1; TRBD1 matches 7 bases. Trimming cost V 5 bases and J 4 bases; bases outside gene matches: 8. The CDR3 contains 15 residues. CDR3 nucleotide sequence: TGTGCCAGCAGTCTCCGGGACAGAAGATACAATGAGCAGTTCTTC. It is translated as CASSLRDRRYNEQFF.

This clonotype has only a few counts. The rearrangement joins TRBV3-1 to TRBJ1-1; D might be TRBD1 (5 bases). CDR3 length equals 14 residues. Germline assignment: CDR1 LGHDT and CDR2 YNNKEL (reference sequence). Between the trimmed V and J ends, which lost 6 bases and 4 bases, there was a span of 15 bases. This CDR3 reads CASRGRDGRTEAFF. The CDR3 nucleotides read TGTGCCAGCAGAGGCAGGGATGGGCGCACTGAAGCTTTCTTT.

This chain uses TRBV11-2 with TRBJ2-1, with a tentative D call TRBD2 (7 bases). V lost 4 bases to trimming and J lost 4 bases, with 23 bases between them. Germline CDR1 and CDR2: SGHAT and FQNNGV. This CDR3 is built from 18 residues. The CDR3 sequence is CASSSLGGAEGRYNEQFF. The CDR3 DNA reads as TGTGCCAGCAGCTCCCTAGGGGGGGCCGAAGGGAGGTACAATGAGCAGTTCTTC. The variable domain in full, with the rest retrieved from reference TRBV11-2 and TRBJ2-1, is EAGVAQSPRYKIIEKRQSVAFWCNPISGHATLYWYQQILGQGPKLLIQFQNNGVVDDSQLPKDRFSAERLKGVDSTLKIQPAKLEDSAVYLCASSSLGGAEGRYNEQFFGPGTRLTVL.

The table lists this clonotype with many counts. The chain combines TRBV12-3 or TRBV12-4 with TRBJ2-2, with D perhaps TRBD1 (5 bases). The CDR3 has 13 residues. V was shortened by 5 bases and J by 6 bases, with 10 bases between the two germline ends. The CDR3 coding sequence is TGTGCCAGCAGTCTCCAGGGCCCCGGGGAGCTGTTTTTT. Amino acid sequence: CASSLQGPGELFF.

This clonotype was seen ten or more times. The J gene is TRBJ2-1, the V gene TRBV7-9, with a possible D match to TRBD1 (5 bases). Germline V gives CDR1 SEHNR, CDR2 FQNEAQ (reference sequence). The length of the CDR3 is 13 residues. The ends were cut back, 5 bases at V and 6 bases at J, with 11 bases in the middle. CDR3 amino acids: CASSQGSRNEQFF. As DNA, the CDR3 is TGTGCCAGCAGCCAGGGATCCCGCAATGAGCAGTTCTTC.

The CDR3: CASSLYGTDNSPLHF. The CDR3 DNA is TGTGCCAGCAGTCTTTACGGGACAGATAATTCACCCCTCCACTTT. This chain connects TRBV6-2 or TRBV6-3 to TRBJ1-6; 7 nucleotides agree with TRBD1. The germline V gene has CDR1 MNHEY and CDR2 SVGEGT. The CDR3 length is 15 residues. Germline trimming cut 5 bases from V and 5 bases from J; bases unmatched to any gene: 6.

The chain uses TRBV5-4 and TRBJ2-5, with D possibly TRBD2 on 5 matching bases. Germline V lookup: CDR1 SGHNT, CDR2 YYREEE (reference sequence). The CDR3 totals 14 residues. Trimming took 3 bases from V and 1 from J, leaving 10 bases between them. The CDR3 spells CASSSSGTQETQYF. CDR3 DNA sequence: TGTGCCAGCAGCTCCTCGGGAACCCAAGAGACCCAGTACTTC. The entire variable domain, with the rest obtained from reference TRBV5-4 and TRBJ2-5, is as follows: ETGVTQSPTHLIKTRGQQVTLRCSSQSGHNTVSWYQQALGQGPQFIFQYYREEENGRGNFPPRFSGLQFPNYSSELNVNALELDDSALYLCASSSSGTQETQYFGPGTRLLVL.

This clonotype came up many times. The chain combines TRBV27 with TRBJ1-2; TRBD1 might be the D (5 bases). With 2 bases removed from V and 5 bases from J, the gap between germline ends came to 15 bases. The CDR3 consists of 15 residues. CDR1 MNHEY and CDR2 SMNVEV come from the germline V gene (reference sequence). This chain's CDR3 is CASSLVPEGSYGYTF. The CDR3 nucleotides read TGTGCCAGCAGTTTAGTCCCCGAGGGGTCATATGGCTACACCTTC.

The rearrangement uses TRBV20-1 and TRBJ1-1, with a tentative D call TRBD1 (5 bases). The CDR3 sequence is 11 residues long. Trimming pared 7 bases from V and 5 bases from J, leaving 11 bases between. Germline V gives CDR1 DFQATT, CDR2 SNEGSKA (reference sequence). CDR3 in DNA: TGCAGTGTACTGGGGGTTACTGAAGCTTTCTTT. This gives the protein CSVLGVTEAFF.

The sample holds a few counts of this clonotype. V and J are TRBV5-6 and TRBJ1-1; possibly TRBD1 for D (5 bases). CDR3 size: 15 residues. V lost 3 bases to trimming and J lost 3 bases, with 15 bases between them. Germline CDR1 and CDR2: SGHDT and YYEEEE. DNA for the CDR3: TGTGCCAGCAGCTACCTCCGACAGAGTCACACTGAAGCTTTCTTT. Amino acid sequence: CASSYLRQSHTEAFF.